This T cell receptor (beta chain) is from a study of T cells in localized non-small cell lung cancer. This clone turned up a few times. The repertoire was sequenced with immunoSEQ multiplex PCR; TCRdb's copy has only in-frame clones and lacks some. The sample lists fewer than 75,000 clones; roughly 84% were seen once. The CDR3 length is 18 residues. V lost 1 base and J lost 5, with 23 bases in between. The germline V gene has CDR1 MGHRA and CDR2 YSYEKL. The V call is TRBV4-1, the J call TRBJ1-2; D call uncertain. The sequence was collected from a female donor of 60 years or more with stage I lung adenocarcinoma. The material sequenced was peripheral blood, taken before any cancer treatment. The CDR3 region is CASSQVWRGRHKWYGYTF. CDR3 coding DNA: TGCGCCAGCAGCCAAGTCTGGAGAGGGCGCCACAAGTGGTATGGCTACACCTTC.